The 21 T cell receptor beta chains in this list originate from one sample, sequenced in a study of blood T cells in healthy people across ages. Then a second PCR, running about 6 to 12 cycles, was carried out with a sample-barcoded 5' primer and a J-beta primer mix. MiXCR was run by TCRdb on the 5' RACE reads, yielding one entry per CDR3 protein. The sample contains more than 1.4 million distinct CDR3 sequences, 40% to 50% of which appear only once. The sequencing input was blood. These receptors were obtained from a woman aged 18-35 years in good health.

This clonotype has just a few counts. The chain links TRBV7-9 to TRBJ2-7; no clear D gene. V was shortened by 5 bases and J by 1 base, with 15 bases between the two germline ends. Per the germline V gene, CDR1 is SEHNR and CDR2 is FQNEAQ (reference sequence). The CDR3 contains 15 residues. CDR3 amino acids: CASSLDIPGSYEQYF. CDR3 in DNA: TGTGCCAGCAGCCTTGATATACCCGGATCCTACGAGCAGTACTTC.

The table lists this clonotype with a few counts. CDR3 coding DNA: TGTGCCAGCAGCGGGGGACAGCTATTGAACACTGAAGCTTTCTTT. This codes for CASSGGQLLNTEAFF. This sequence joins TRBV12-3 or TRBV12-4 and TRBJ1-1, with 7 nucleotides matching TRBD1. Trimming cost V 6 bases and J 0 bases; bases outside gene matches: 7. The CDR3 length is 15 residues.

This clonotype was detected only a few times. This rearrangement joins TRBV7-2 to TRBJ2-7; no clear D gene. The CDR3 spans 14 residues. Germline V CDR1 and CDR2: SGHTA, FQGNSA. V shed 0 bases and J shed 3 bases, with 9 bases lying between them. The CDR3 DNA reads TGTGCCAGCAGCTTAGCCGTACGGTTCTACGAGCAGTACTTC. It specifies CASSLAVRFYEQYF.

This clonotype was counted between two and nine times. The rearrangement joins TRBV3-1 to TRBJ2-7; 10 bases align to TRBD1. This CDR3 has 15 amino acids. CDR1 is LGHDT, CDR2 YNNKEL, per germline (reference sequence). The V segment lost 4 bases and the J segment 2 bases; nucleotides outside the gene matches: 5. Here the CDR3 DNA reads TGTGCCAGCAGCCTTGACAGGGGGCGCACCTACGAGCAGTACTTC. Its translation is CASSLDRGRTYEQYF.

A note on this clonotype: The junction differs from germline at one of its ends, possibly a read error. This rearrangement joins TRBV9 to TRBJ1-5, with 8 nucleotides matching TRBD1. This CDR3 comprises 18 residues. Germline assignment: CDR1 SGDLS and CDR2 YYNGEE. The CDR3 reads CASSDRPGQGMSNQPRHF. The CDR3 coding sequence is TGTGCCAGCAGCGACCGCCCTGGACAGGGAATGTCAAATCAGCCCCGGCATTTT.

V gene TRBV6-5 combines with J gene TRBJ1-1, with TRBD1 matching 8 bases. This CDR3 contains 14 residues. With V trimmed by 2 bases and J by 5 bases, 4 bases remained unmatched. CDR1 is MNHEY, CDR2 SVGAGI, per germline. This CDR3 is CASSYPNRGTEAFF. In nucleotides, the CDR3 is TGTGCCAGCAGTTACCCGAACAGGGGGACTGAAGCTTTCTTT.

This clonotype was observed a handful of times. This chain joins TRBV2 and TRBJ2-3; 7 nucleotides line up with TRBD2. The CDR3 totals 18 residues. V lost 8 bases, J lost 0 bases, and 17 bases stayed unmatched. Germline V gene data show CDR1 as SNHLY and CDR2 as FYNNEI. CDR3 protein: CASLGLEDNLSSTDTQYF. The DNA of the CDR3 is TGTGCCAGCCTTGGACTAGAAGATAACCTATCTAGCACAGATACGCAGTATTTT.

This clonotype was counted only a few times. The chain carries TRBV29-1 and TRBJ2-1; 8 bases line up with TRBD1. Germline V gene sequence: CDR1 SQVTM, CDR2 ANQGSEA. The CDR3 has 16 amino acids. V shed 7 bases and J 1 base; nucleotides not matched to a gene: 12. CDR3 amino acids: CSATRDGQGSYNEQFF. For the CDR3, the DNA is TGCAGCGCAACGAGAGACGGACAGGGATCCTACAATGAGCAGTTCTTC.

This clonotype was picked up a small number of times. The J gene is TRBJ1-5, the V gene TRBV11-2, with no clear D. Germline values: CDR1 SGHAT, CDR2 FQNNGV. This CDR3 comprises 16 residues. V was cut by 1 base and J by 1 base, with 11 bases left in between. The CDR3 loop is CASSLVGGMSNQPQHF. The CDR3 nucleotides read TGTGCCAGCAGCTTAGTGGGCGGGATGAGCAATCAGCCCCAGCATTTT.

This clonotype turned up a few times. The genes are TRBV6-1 and TRBJ2-7; D is ambiguous. Deletions cut 1 base from V and 4 bases from J, with 5 bases between. Looked up from germline, CDR1 is MNHNS and CDR2 is SASEGT. This CDR3 has 12 residues. The CDR3 bases are TGTGCCAGCAGTGAAGATGCATACGAGCAGTACTTC. Its translation: CASSEDAYEQYF.

V gene TRBV5-8 combines with J gene TRBJ1-1, with D tentatively TRBD1 (6 bases). Germline V gene lookup returns CDR1 SGHTS and CDR2 YDEGEE. Trimming took 5 bases from V and 6 from J, leaving 17 bases between them. CDR3 length: 14 residues. The CDR3 protein is CASRLQQGLAEAFF. The CDR3, as DNA: TGTGCCAGCAGGTTGCAGCAGGGGTTGGCTGAAGCTTTCTTT.

In its sample, this clonotype was seen a few times. The gene calls are TRBV20-1 and TRBJ2-4; D is unclear. Germline assignment: CDR1 DFQATT and CDR2 SNEGSKA (reference sequence). The CDR3 extends over 14 amino acids. The V end was cut by 5 bases, the J end by 3 bases, with 14 bases between. The CDR3 DNA sequence: TGCAGTGCTGTGGGTAGCTCGGGCAAAAACATTCAGTACTTC. It codes for CSAVGSSGKNIQYF.

The rearrangement links TRBV29-1 to TRBJ2-3; a possible D gene is TRBD1 (6 bases). Trimming took off 7 bases at V and 2 bases at J, with 10 bases between the two ends. Per the germline V gene, CDR1 is SQVTM and CDR2 is ANQGSEA. This CDR3 comprises 12 residues. For the CDR3, the DNA is TGCAGCGGCGGACAGCTCACAGATACGCAGTATTTT. The encoded protein is CSGGQLTDTQYF.

For the CDR3, the DNA is TGTGCCAGTACCCCTTCAATACAGGGATACGAGCAGTACTTC. Residues: CASTPSIQGYEQYF. The rearrangement joins TRBV19 to TRBJ2-7; D is perhaps TRBD1 (6 bases). V was pared by 7 bases and J by 4 bases, with 17 bases between. In germline, CDR1 is LNHDA, CDR2 SQIVND (reference sequence). The CDR3 sequence is 14 residues long.

This clonotype was found a few times. J is TRBJ2-7 and V is TRBV2; 11 bases agree with TRBD2. This CDR3 spans 15 amino acids. The germline CDR1 and CDR2 sequences are SNHLY and FYNNEI. V shed 5 bases and J 0 bases; nucleotides not matched to a gene: 3. The CDR3 sequence: CASSTGLAVSYEQYF. Written as DNA, the CDR3 is TGTGCCAGCAGTACGGGACTAGCGGTCTCCTACGAGCAGTACTTC.

This sequence joins TRBV2 and TRBJ1-6; no clear D. Germline V lookup: CDR1 SNHLY, CDR2 FYNNEI. CDR3 size: 14 residues. V was shortened by 7 bases and J by 7 bases, with 14 bases between the two germline ends. CDR3 in DNA: TGTGCCAGCACATTGGGAGGTTGGAATTCACCCCTCCACTTT. Translated: CASTLGGWNSPLHF.

This clonotype was seen a few times. The V and J genes are TRBV29-1 and TRBJ1-2; 8 bases are shared with TRBD1. Germline CDR1 reads SQVTM; CDR2 reads ANQGSEA. This CDR3 has 13 residues. Trimming at V came to 6 bases and at J to 5 bases, leaving 8 bases not matched to a gene. The CDR3 region has the DNA TGCAGCGTGGAGACAGGGGCGCGATATGGCTACACCTTC. Translating gives CSVETGARYGYTF. The whole variable domain, filled in from reference TRBV29-1 and TRBJ1-2, reads SAVISQKPSRDICQRGTSLTIQCQVDSQVTMMFWYRQQPGQSLTLIATANQGSEATYESGFVIDKFPISRPNLTFSTLTVSNMSPEDSSIYLCSVETGARYGYTFGSGTRLTVV.

This clonotype was counted many times. The chain is built from TRBV4-2 and TRBJ2-5; 13 bases agree with TRBD2. Per the germline V gene, CDR1 is LGHNA and CDR2 is YNFKEQ. This CDR3 contains 17 residues. V lost 3 bases, J lost 4 bases, and 8 bases stayed unmatched. CDR3 protein: CASSQRTSGGRGETQYF. In DNA, the CDR3 is TGTGCCAGCAGCCAGAGGACTAGCGGGGGTCGGGGAGAGACCCAGTACTTC.

The gene calls are TRBV4-2 and TRBJ2-3; no firm D call. With 3 bases removed from V and 8 bases from J, the gap between germline ends came to 15 bases. Germline CDR1 and CDR2: LGHNA and YNFKEQ. The CDR3 consists of 14 residues. Written as DNA, the CDR3 is TGTGCCAGCAGCCAGGCTGGGCCCGGCGGTACGCAGTATTTT. Its translation: CASSQAGPGGTQYF.

This clonotype came up a few times. V usage is TRBV20-1 and J usage is TRBJ1-2, with D uncertain. CDR1 is DFQATT, CDR2 SNEGSKA, per germline (reference sequence). V lost 0 bases, J lost 5 bases, and 13 bases lay in between. This CDR3 contains 14 residues. CDR3 sequence (DNA): TGCAGTGCTAGAGATCTTGTGCTGCAATATGGCTACACCTTC. Amino acid sequence: CSARDLVLQYGYTF.

The chain carries TRBV7-8 and TRBJ2-1; no clear D. The CDR3 has 15 residues. Trimming shortened V by 1 base and J by 7 bases, and 14 bases separated the two germline ends. CDR1 is SGHVS, CDR2 FQNEAQ, per germline. The CDR3 DNA sequence: TGTGCCAGCAGCTTAGAAGGAGCGAGAGTGAATGAGCAGTTCTTC. This codes for CASSLEGARVNEQFF.